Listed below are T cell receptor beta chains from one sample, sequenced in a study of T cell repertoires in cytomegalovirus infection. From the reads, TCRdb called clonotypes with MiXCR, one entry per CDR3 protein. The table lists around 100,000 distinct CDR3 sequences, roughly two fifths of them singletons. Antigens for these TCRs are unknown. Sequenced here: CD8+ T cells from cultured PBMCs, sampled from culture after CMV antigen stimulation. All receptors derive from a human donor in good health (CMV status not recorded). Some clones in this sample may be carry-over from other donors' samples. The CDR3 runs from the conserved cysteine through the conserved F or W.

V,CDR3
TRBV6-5,CASSLVGPTEAFF
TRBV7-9,CASSSHLGGLDEQFF
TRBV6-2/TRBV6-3,CASSTYLLGRAPSYEQYF
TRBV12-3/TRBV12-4,CASTPGWRQGNSPLHF
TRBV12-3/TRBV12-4,CASTLDRRGYEQYF
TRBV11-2,CASSFPLEGANTGELFF
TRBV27,CASSLWQGADEQYF
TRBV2,CASSAGQGTTNEKLFF
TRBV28,CASSGRDSFLYGYTF
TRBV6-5,CASRRQAWGNQPQHF
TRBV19,CASSTGNAEAFF
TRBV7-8,CAQEINTGELFF
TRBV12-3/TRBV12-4,CASSLGVGTVEAFF
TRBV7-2,CASSLGSGGSYNEQFF
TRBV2,CASSEALRGPQETQYF
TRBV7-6,CASSLGQHTEAFF
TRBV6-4,CASSASLGTDTQYF
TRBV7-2,CASSLKVAGGPYNEQFF
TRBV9,CASSKDSPYNEQFF
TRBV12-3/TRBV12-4,CASSSRGSIGGYTF
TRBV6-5,CASSLGQTYGYTF
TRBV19,CASSPGGAGELFF
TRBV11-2,CASSLPSGQKNYGYTF
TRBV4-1,CASSQGPDRATYEQYF
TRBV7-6,CASSLSRFYEQYF
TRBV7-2,CASSLEGDSYNEQFF
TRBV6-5,CASSYIDPAAEAFF
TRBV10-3,CAISAQPGQGGYEQYF
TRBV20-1,CSARDRQGANYGYTF
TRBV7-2,CASSLDRGTEAFF
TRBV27,CASSPGQVWTYNEQFF
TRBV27,CASRRGHNQPQHF
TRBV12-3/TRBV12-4,CASSPWADEAFF